The sequence of this T cell receptor (beta chain) was determined in a study of T cell repertoires in cytomegalovirus infection. Study-level information: Indications came from public TCR beta signatures; they pointed to CMV infection and to a matching HLA type.

TCRdb redid the calling of the reads with MiXCR, one entry per CDR3 protein. The sample lists about 310,000 distinct CDR3 sequences, 20% to 25% occurring once. This clonotype was recorded a few times. Its specificity is not known. This CDR3 spans 13 amino acids. Trimming cost V 5 bases and J 4 bases; bases outside gene matches: 6. Germline V gene sequence: CDR1 DFQATT, CDR2 SNEGSKA (reference sequence). Material: cultured PBMCs, obtained from culture after CMV antigen stimulation. The sequence derives from a human donor in good health (CMV status not recorded). Some clones in this sample may be carry-over from other donors' samples. J is TRBJ2-3 and V is TRBV20-1; 7 bases fit TRBD2. CDR3 coding DNA: TGCAGTGCTGGCAGGAGCGGGGCAGATACGCAGTATTTT. It codes for CSAGRSGADTQYF.